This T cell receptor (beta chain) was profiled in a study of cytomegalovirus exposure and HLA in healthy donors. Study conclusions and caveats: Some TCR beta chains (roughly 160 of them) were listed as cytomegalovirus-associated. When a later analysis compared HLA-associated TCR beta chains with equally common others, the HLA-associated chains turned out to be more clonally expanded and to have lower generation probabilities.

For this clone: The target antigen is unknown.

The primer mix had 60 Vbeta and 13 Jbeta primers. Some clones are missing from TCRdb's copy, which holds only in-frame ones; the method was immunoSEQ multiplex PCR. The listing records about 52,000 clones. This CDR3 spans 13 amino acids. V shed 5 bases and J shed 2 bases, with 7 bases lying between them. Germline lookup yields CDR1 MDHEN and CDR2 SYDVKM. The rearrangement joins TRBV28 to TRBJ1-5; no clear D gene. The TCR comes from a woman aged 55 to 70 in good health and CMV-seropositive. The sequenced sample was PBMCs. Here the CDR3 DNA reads TGTGCCAGCAGTACCGGGGGCAATCAGCCCCAGCATTTT. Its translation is CASSTGGNQPQHF.